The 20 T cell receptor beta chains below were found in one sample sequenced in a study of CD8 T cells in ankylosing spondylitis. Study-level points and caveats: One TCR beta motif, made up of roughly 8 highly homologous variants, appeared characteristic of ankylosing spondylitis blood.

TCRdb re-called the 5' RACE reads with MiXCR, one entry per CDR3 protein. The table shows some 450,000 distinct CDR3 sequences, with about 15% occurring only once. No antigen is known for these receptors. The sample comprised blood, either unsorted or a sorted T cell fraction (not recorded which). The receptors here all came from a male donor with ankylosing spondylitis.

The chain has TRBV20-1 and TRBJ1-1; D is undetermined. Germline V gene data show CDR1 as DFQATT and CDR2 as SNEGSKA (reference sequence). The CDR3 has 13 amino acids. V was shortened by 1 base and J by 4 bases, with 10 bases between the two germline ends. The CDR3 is CSARGEEVTEAFF. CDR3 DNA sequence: TGCAGTGCTAGAGGGGAGGAGGTCACTGAAGCTTTCTTT.

CDR3 protein: CASSPRQASNSPLHF. Here the CDR3 DNA reads TGTGCCAGCTCACCACGACAGGCTTCTAATTCACCCCTCCACTTT. The V and J genes are TRBV18 and TRBJ1-6, with D perhaps matching TRBD1 (6 bases). Per germline, CDR1 KGHSH and CDR2 LQKENI. V lost 1 base and J 6 bases, leaving 10 bases between the germline ends. The CDR3 spans 15 residues.

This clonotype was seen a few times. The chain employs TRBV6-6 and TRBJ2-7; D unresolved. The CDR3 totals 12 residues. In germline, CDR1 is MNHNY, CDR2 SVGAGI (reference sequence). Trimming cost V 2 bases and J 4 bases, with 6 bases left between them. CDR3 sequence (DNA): TGTGCCAGCAGTTACGTTGGATACGAGCAGTACTTC. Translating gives CASSYVGYEQYF.

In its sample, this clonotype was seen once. The chain's CDR3 is CASTPGGSSSYEQYF. CDR3 nucleotides: TGTGCCAGCACCCCGGGGGGGTCCAGCTCCTACGAGCAGTACTTC. The gene calls are TRBV12-3 or TRBV12-4 and TRBJ2-7, with 8 positions matching TRBD2. The V segment lost 7 bases and the J segment 0 bases; nucleotides outside the gene matches: 8. The CDR3 length is 15 residues.

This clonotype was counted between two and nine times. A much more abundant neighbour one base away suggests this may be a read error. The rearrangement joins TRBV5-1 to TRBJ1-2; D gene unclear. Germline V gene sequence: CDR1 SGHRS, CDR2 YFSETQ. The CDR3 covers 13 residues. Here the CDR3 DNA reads TGCGCCGGCAGCTTGACAACCAACTATGGCTACACCTTC. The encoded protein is CAGSLTTNYGYTF.

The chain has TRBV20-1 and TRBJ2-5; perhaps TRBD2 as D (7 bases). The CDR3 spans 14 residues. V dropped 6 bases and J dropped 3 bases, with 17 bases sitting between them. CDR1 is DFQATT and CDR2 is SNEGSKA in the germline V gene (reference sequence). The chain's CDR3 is CSAGGARPEETQYF. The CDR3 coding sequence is TGCAGTGCGGGGGGGGCTAGACCTGAAGAGACCCAGTACTTC.

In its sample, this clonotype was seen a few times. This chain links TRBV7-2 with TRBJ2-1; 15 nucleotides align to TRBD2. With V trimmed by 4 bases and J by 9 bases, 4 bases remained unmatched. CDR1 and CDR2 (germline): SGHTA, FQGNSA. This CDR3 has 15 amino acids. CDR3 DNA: TGTGCCAGCAGCTGGGGACTAGCGGGAGGAGGTGAGCAGTTCTTC. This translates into CASSWGLAGGGEQFF. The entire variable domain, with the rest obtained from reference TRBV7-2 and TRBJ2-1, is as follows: GAGVSQSPSNKVTEKGKDVELRCDPISGHTALYWYRQSLGQGLEFLIYFQGNSAPDKSGLPSDRFSAERTGGSVSTLTIQRTQQEDSAVYLCASSWGLAGGGEQFFGPGTRLTVL.

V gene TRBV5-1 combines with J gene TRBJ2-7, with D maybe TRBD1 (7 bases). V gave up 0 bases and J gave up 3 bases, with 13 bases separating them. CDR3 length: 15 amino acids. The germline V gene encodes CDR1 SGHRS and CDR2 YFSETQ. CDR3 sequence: CASSLGGTADYEQYF. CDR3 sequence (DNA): TGCGCCAGCAGCTTGGGCGGGACAGCTGACTACGAGCAGTACTTC. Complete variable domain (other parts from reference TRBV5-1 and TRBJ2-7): KAGVTQTPRYLIKTRGQQVTLSCSPISGHRSVSWYQQTPGQGLQFLFEYFSETQRNKGNFPGRFSGRQFSNSRSEMNVSTLELGDSALYLCASSLGGTADYEQYFGPGTRLTVT.

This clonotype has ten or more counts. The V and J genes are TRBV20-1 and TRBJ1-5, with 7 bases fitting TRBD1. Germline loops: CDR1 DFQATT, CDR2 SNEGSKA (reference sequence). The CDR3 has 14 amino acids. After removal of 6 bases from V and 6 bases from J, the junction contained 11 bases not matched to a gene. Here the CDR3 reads CSALTGRNVQPQHF. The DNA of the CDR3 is TGCAGTGCCTTGACAGGGAGAAATGTTCAGCCCCAGCATTTT.

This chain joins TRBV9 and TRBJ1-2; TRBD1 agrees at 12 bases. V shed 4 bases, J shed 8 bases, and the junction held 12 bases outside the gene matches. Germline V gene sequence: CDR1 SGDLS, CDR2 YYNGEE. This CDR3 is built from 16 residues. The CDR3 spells CASSRDRGRKGGGYTF. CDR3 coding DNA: TGTGCCAGCAGCCGGGACAGGGGGCGAAAGGGCGGAGGCTACACCTTC.

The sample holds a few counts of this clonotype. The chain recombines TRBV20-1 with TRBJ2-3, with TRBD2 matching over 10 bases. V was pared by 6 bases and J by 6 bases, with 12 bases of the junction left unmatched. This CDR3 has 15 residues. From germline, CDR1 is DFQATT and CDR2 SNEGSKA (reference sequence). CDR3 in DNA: TGCAGTGCCTCCGGACTAGCGGAGCCCCGGGATACGCAGTATTTT. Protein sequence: CSASGLAEPRDTQYF.

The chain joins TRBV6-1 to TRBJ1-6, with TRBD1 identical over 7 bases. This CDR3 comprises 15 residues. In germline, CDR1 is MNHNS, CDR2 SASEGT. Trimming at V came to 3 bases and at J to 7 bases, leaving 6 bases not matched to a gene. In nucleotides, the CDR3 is TGTGCCAGCAGTGAGTGGGGACAGCCAAATTCACCCCTCCACTTT. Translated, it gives CASSEWGQPNSPLHF.

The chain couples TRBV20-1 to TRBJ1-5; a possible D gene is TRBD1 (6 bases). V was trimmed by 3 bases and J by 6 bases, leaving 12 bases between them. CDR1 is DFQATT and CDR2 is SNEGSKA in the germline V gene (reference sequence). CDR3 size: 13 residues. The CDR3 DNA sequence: TGCAGTGCTAGTGCAGGGGTGGTTCAGCCCCAGCATTTT. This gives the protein CSASAGVVQPQHF.

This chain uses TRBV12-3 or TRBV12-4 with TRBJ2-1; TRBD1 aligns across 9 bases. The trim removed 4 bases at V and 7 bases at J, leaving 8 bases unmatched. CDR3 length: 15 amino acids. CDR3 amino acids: CASSSTRQGGNEQFF. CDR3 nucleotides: TGTGCCAGCAGTTCAACCCGACAGGGGGGGAATGAGCAGTTCTTC.

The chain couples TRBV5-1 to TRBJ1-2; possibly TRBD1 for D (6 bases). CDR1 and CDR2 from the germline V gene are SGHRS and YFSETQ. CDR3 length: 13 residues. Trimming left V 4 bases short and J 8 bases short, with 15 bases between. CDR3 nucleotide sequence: TGCGCCAGCAGCCTTGGGGGGCTGGGAGGCTACACCTTC. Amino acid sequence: CASSLGGLGGYTF.

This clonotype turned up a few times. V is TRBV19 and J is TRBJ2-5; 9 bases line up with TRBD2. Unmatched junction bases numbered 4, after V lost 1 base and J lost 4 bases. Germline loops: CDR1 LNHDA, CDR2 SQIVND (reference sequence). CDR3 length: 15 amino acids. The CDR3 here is CASSIGSGGRETQYF. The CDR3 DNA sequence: TGTGCCAGTAGTATAGGTAGCGGGGGTAGAGAGACCCAGTACTTC. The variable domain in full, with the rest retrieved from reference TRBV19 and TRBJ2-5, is DGGITQSPKYLFRKEGQNVTLSCEQNLNHDAMYWYRQDPGQGLRLIYYSQIVNDFQKGDIAEGYSVSREKKESFPLTVTSAQKNPTAFYLCASSIGSGGRETQYFGPGTRLLVL.

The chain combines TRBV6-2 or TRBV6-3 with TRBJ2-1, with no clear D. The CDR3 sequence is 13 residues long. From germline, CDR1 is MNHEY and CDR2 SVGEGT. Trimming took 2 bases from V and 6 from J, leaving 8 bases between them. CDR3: CASSYIGCNEQFF. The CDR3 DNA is TGTGCCAGCAGTTACATAGGGTGCAATGAGCAGTTCTTC.

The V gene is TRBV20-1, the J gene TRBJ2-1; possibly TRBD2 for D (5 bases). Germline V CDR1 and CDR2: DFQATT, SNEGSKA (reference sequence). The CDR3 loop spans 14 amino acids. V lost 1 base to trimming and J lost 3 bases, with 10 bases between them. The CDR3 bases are TGCAGTGCTAGAGGGCTAGCCTACTACAATGAGCAGTTCTTC. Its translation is CSARGLAYYNEQFF.

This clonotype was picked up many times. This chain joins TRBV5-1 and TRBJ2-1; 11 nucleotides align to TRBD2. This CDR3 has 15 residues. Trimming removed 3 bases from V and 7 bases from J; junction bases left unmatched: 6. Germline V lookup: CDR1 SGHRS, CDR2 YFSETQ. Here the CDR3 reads CASSSLAGAGNEQFF. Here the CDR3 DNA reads TGCGCCAGCAGCTCACTAGCGGGAGCGGGGAATGAGCAGTTCTTC. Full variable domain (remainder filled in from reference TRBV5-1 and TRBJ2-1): KAGVTQTPRYLIKTRGQQVTLSCSPISGHRSVSWYQQTPGQGLQFLFEYFSETQRNKGNFPGRFSGRQFSNSRSEMNVSTLELGDSALYLCASSSLAGAGNEQFFGPGTRLTVL.

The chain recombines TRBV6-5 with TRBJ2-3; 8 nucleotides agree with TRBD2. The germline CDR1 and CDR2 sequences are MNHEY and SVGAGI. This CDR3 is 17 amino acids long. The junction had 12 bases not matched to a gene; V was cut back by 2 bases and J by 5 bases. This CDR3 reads CASSYRSGRASGDTQYF. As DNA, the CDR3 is TGTGCCAGCAGTTACCGGTCCGGGAGGGCTTCGGGAGATACGCAGTATTTT.